This T cell receptor (beta chain) was retrieved from a study of glioma-infiltrating T cells after dendritic cell vaccination. This CDR3 region has 11 residues. CDR1 is SGHTA and CDR2 is FQGNSA in the germline V gene. V was pared by 8 bases and J by 5 bases, with 7 bases between. Sequencing used immunoSEQ multiplex PCR; TCRdb keeps in-frame clones, though not all of them. The sample consists of around 87,000 clones, roughly 87% of them appearing once. Indicated time point: after dendritic cell vaccination, including at tumor progression/relapse. This clone occurred a few times. This receptor was taken from a human donor with glioblastoma. Sample: blood, taken after dendritic cell vaccination. The chain joins TRBV7-2 to TRBJ2-4; D perhaps matches TRBD2 (5 bases). CDR3 region: CASQRENIQYF. The CDR3 DNA reads as TGTGCCAGCCAGAGGGAAAACATTCAGTACTTC.